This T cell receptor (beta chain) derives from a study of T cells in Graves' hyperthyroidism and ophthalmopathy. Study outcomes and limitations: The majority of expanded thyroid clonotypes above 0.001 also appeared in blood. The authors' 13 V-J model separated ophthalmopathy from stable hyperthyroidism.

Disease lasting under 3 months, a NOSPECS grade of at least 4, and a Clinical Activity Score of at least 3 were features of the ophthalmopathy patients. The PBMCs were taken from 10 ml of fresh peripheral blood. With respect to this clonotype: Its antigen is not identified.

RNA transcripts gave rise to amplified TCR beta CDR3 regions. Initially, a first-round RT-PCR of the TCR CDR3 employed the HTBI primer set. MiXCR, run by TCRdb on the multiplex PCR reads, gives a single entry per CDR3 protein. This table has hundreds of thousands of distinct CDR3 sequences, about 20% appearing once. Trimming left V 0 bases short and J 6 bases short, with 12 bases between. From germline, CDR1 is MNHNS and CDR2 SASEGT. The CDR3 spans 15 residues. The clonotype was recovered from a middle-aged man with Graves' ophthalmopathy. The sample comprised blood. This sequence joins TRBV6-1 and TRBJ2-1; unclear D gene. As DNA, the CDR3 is TGTGCCAGCAGTGAAGCAAATAGGGTCGTCAATGAGCAGTTCTTC. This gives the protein CASSEANRVVNEQFF.